Given below is one TCR beta chain in context. What it recognizes is unknown. The PCR was carried out with 60 Vbeta primers and 13 Jbeta primers. The table came from immunoSEQ multiplex PCR; TCRdb's copy has only in-frame clones and leaves some out. This sample has approximately 160,000 clones, with over 75% found just once. The data derive from a study of cytomegalovirus exposure and HLA in healthy donors. Study observations and caveats: CMV serostatus alone was available as immune exposure information. According to an earlier analysis, most TCR beta V segments yielded productive rearrangements about 90% or about 30% of the time. The HLA-A and HLA-B alleles of most subjects were reportedly predicted accurately from TCR beta sequences.

This TCR was recovered from a young man in good health and CMV-seropositive. Material: PBMCs.

CDR3 residues: CASSTQGDQPQHF. CDR3 DNA: TGTGCCAGCAGCACACAGGGGGATCAGCCCCAGCATTTT. The gene calls are TRBV7-2 and TRBJ1-5; 8 positions match TRBD1. The CDR3 runs 13 residues. With V trimmed by 5 bases and J by 5 bases, 2 bases remained unmatched. The germline CDR1 and CDR2 sequences are SGHTA and FQGNSA.